The clone carrying this TCR beta chain was seen just once. The target antigen is unknown. Generated by immunoSEQ multiplex PCR, the TCRdb table keeps only in-frame clones and is missing some. The table records some 15,000 clones, 49% of them present only once. The mixed lymphocyte reaction cells were held in coculture (37°C) for approximately six days. Investigators stained responder PBMCs with CFSE and stimulator PBMCs with Violet Dye, then mixed them 1:1. These data are taken from a study of siplizumab effects on memory and regulatory T cells. Turning to the study itself: Run as pairs, the mixed lymphocyte reactions received siplizumab at around 1 ug/mL or no drug.

Trimming pared 4 bases from V and 3 bases from J, leaving 7 bases between. Germline V lookup: CDR1 SGHAT, CDR2 FQNNGV. This CDR3 is built from 13 residues. Study findings and constraints: Researchers could not give a naive or memory phenotype to roughly 80-97% of proliferating CD4+ or CD8+ clones.

This chain connects TRBV11-2 to TRBJ2-1, with D unresolved. The sequenced material came from CFSE-low (dividing) CD4+ T cells sorted from an allogeneic mixed lymphocyte reaction. This receptor was identified in a human donor in good health; the cells came from an allogeneic mixed lymphocyte reaction. The CDR3 reads CASSSRYYNEQFF. Here the CDR3 DNA reads TGTGCCAGCAGCTCTAGATACTACAATGAGCAGTTCTTC.